What follows are 8 T cell receptor beta chains derived from one specimen sequenced in a study of PD-1 blockade in classical Hodgkin lymphoma. There was relapse after autologous stem cell transplantation in every patient, and there was variation in brentuximab vedotin exposure. TCRdb keeps only in-frame clones here, not all; method: immunoSEQ multiplex PCR. The repertoire consists of about 59,000 clones, with 90% occurring once and the leading ten covering about 8.8%. The source material was peripheral blood mononuclear cells (PBMCs), sampled at baseline. All receptors derive from a human donor with classical Hodgkin lymphoma.

This chain joins TRBV5-4 and TRBJ2-3; D not certain. The CDR3 extends over 13 amino acids. CDR1 and CDR2 from the germline V gene are SGHNT and YYREEE (reference sequence). V shed 0 bases and J shed 6 bases, with 8 bases lying between them. DNA of the CDR3: TGTGCCAGCAGCTTGGTGGGTGGGGATACGCAGTATTTT. Its protein is CASSLVGGDTQYF.

The chain joins TRBV6-5 to TRBJ1-6, with D possibly being TRBD1 (6 bases). The CDR3 spans 15 residues. Looked up from germline, CDR1 is MNHEY and CDR2 is SVGAGI. The V and J ends lost 9 bases and 0 bases respectively, with 12 bases between them. This chain's CDR3 is CASQGGSSYNSPLHF. The CDR3 region has the DNA TGTGCCAGTCAAGGGGGGTCCTCCTATAATTCACCCCTCCACTTT.

This clone appeared a single time. The chain carries TRBV28 and TRBJ2-7, with a tentative D call TRBD2 (5 bases). V was clipped by 6 bases and J by 7 bases, with 16 bases between them. CDR1 and CDR2 from the germline V gene are MDHEN and SYDVKM. The CDR3 contains 13 residues. CDR3 bases: TGTGCCAGCAGCCAGGACTGGCCTCGTGAGCAGTACTTC. Translating it yields CASSQDWPREQYF.

The genes are TRBV5-1 and TRBJ2-1; weak D call: TRBD2 (5 bases). The V gene lost 1 base and the J gene lost 3 bases, with 11 bases spanning the gap. The CDR3 spans 15 residues. Germline assignment: CDR1 SGHRS and CDR2 YFSETQ. The CDR3 DNA follows: TGCGCCAGCAGCTTGCCCGAGGGTATCTACAATGAGCAGTTCTTC. Its protein is CASSLPEGIYNEQFF.

The rearrangement joins TRBV7-2 to TRBJ2-7, with 10 nucleotides matching TRBD1. Germline-derived CDR1 and CDR2 are SGHTA and FQGNSA. Trimming at V came to 2 bases and at J to 3 bases, leaving 7 bases not matched to a gene. This CDR3 comprises 16 residues. The CDR3, as DNA: TGTGCCAGCAGCTTACAGGGGACAGGGGCCCACTACGAGCAGTACTTC. Protein sequence: CASSLQGTGAHYEQYF.

This rearrangement joins TRBV4-1 to TRBJ2-2; 8 bases match TRBD1. CDR3 length equals 15 residues. Germline V CDR1 and CDR2: MGHRA, YSYEKL. Trimming cost V 4 bases and J 1 base; bases outside gene matches: 2. The CDR3 nucleotides are TGCGCCAGCAGCCGAGGGACAGGGAACACCGGGGAGCTGTTTTTT. Translating gives CASSRGTGNTGELFF.

The chain links TRBV2 to TRBJ2-1; tentatively, D is TRBD2 (6 bases). Per germline, CDR1 SNHLY and CDR2 FYNNEI. The CDR3 totals 11 residues. Trimming removed 3 bases at V and 10 bases at J, with 7 bases between. CDR3: CASSEEGEQFF. DNA for the CDR3: TGTGCCAGCAGTGAGGAGGGGGAGCAGTTCTTC.

The rearrangement joins TRBV5-4 to TRBJ2-1; 7 nucleotides align to TRBD2. Germline V CDR1 and CDR2: SGHNT, YYREEE (reference sequence). V was pared by 5 bases and J by 6 bases, with 11 bases of the junction left unmatched. This CDR3 has 15 residues. The CDR3 region is CASRPPLTSLNEQFF. In nucleotides, the CDR3 is TGTGCCAGCAGACCGCCTCTGACTAGCCTCAATGAGCAGTTCTTC. Variable domain in full (rest from reference TRBV5-4 and TRBJ2-1): ETGVTQSPTHLIKTRGQQVTLRCSSQSGHNTVSWYQQALGQGPQFIFQYYREEENGRGNFPPRFSGLQFPNYSSELNVNALELDDSALYLCASRPPLTSLNEQFFGPGTRLTVL.